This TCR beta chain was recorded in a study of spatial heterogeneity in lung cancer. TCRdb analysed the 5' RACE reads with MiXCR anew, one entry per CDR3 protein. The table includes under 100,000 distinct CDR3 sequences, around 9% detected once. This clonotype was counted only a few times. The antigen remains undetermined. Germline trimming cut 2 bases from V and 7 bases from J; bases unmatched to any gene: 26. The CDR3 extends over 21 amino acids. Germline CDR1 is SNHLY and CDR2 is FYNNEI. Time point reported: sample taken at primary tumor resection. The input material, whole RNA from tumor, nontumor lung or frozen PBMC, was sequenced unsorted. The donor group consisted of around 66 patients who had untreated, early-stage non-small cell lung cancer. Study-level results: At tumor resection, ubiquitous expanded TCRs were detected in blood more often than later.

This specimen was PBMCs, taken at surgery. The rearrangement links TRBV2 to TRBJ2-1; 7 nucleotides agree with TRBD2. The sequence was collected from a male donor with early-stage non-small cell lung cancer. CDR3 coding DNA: TGTGCCAGCAGTGAACCGCGAGTTGTGGCTAGCGGAGCCCACGGGGGGAATGAGCAGTTCTTC. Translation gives CASSEPRVVASGAHGGNEQFF.